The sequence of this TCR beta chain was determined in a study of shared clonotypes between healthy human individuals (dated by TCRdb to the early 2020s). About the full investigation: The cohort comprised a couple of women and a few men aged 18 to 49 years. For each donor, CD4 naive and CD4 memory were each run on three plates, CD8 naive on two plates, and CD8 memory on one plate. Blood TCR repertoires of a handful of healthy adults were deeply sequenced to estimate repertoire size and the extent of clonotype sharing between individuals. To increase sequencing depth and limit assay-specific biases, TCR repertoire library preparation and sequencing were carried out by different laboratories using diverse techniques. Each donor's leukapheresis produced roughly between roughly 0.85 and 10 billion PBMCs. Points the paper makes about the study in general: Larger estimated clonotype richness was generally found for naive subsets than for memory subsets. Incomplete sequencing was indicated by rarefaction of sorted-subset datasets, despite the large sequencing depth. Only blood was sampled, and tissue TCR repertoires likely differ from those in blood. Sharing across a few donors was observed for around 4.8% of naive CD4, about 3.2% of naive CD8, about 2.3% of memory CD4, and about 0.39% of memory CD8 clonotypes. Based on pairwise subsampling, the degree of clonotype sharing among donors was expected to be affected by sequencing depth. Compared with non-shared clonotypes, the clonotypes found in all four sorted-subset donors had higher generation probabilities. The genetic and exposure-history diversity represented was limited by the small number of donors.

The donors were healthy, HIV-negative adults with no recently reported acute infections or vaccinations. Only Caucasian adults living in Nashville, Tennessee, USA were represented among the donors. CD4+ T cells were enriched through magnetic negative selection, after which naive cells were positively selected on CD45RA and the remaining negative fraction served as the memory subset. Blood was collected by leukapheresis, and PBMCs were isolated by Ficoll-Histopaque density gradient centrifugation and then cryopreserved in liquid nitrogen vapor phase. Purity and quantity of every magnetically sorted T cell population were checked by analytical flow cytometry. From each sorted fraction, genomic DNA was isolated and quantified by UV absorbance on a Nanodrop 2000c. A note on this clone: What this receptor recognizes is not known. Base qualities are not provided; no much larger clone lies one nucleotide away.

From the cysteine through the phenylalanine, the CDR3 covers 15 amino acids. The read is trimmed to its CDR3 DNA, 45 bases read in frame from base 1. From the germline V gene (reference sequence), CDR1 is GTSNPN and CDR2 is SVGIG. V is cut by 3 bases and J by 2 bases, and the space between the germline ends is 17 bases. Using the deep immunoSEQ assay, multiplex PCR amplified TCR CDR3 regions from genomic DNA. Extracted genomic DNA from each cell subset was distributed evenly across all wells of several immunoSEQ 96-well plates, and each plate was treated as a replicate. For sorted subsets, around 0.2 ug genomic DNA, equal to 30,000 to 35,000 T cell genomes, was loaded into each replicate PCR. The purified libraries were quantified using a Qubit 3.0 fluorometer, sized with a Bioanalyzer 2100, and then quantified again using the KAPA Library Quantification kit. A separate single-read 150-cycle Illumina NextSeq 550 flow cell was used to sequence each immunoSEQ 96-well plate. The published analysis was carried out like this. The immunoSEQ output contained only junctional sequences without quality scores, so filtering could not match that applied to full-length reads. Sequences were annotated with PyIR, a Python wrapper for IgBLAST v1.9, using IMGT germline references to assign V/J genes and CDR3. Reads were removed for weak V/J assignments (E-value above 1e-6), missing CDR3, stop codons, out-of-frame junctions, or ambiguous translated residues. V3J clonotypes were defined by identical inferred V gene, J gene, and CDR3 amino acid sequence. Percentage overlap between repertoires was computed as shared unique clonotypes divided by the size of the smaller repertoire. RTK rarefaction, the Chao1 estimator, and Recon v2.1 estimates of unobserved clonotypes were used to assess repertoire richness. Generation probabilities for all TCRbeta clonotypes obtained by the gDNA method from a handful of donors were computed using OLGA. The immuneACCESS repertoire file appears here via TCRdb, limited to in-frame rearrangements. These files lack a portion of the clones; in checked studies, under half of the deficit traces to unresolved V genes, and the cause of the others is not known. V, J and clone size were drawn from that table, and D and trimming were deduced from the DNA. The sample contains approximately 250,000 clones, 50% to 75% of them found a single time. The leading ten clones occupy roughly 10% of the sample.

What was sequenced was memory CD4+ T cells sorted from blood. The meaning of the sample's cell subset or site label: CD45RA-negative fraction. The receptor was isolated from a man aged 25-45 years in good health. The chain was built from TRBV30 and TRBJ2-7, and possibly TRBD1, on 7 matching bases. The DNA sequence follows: TGTGCCTGGAGCGTGGACCCAGGGGGGCCCTACGAGCAGTACTTC. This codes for CAWSVDPGGPYEQYF.